One sample yielded the 24 T cell receptor beta chains listed below, sequenced in a study of cytomegalovirus exposure and HLA in healthy donors. Researchers ran the PCR with 60 Vbeta and 13 Jbeta primers. TCRdb keeps only in-frame clones here, not all; method: immunoSEQ multiplex PCR. This table holds around 71,000 clones, about two thirds found once. Sequenced material: PBMCs. Every receptor here comes from a man younger than 40 in good health and CMV-seropositive.

The chain carries TRBV7-9 and TRBJ2-7, with unresolved D. This CDR3 contains 13 residues. Looked up from germline, CDR1 is SEHNR and CDR2 is FQNEAQ (reference sequence). Trimming stripped 4 bases from V and 1 base from J, with 8 bases between. The CDR3 sequence is CASSSAESYEQYF. The CDR3 nucleotides read TGTGCCAGCAGCTCGGCGGAGTCCTACGAGCAGTACTTC. Supplemented by reference TRBV7-9 and TRBJ2-7, the full variable domain reads DTGVSQNPRHKITKRGQNVTFRCDPISEHNRLYWYRQTLGQGPEFLTYFQNEAQLEKSRLLSDRFSAERPKGSFSTLEIQRTEQGDSAMYLCASSSAESYEQYFGPGTRLTVT.

V and J are TRBV21-1 and TRBJ2-7; the DNA was not compared with TRBD2, the D call given in the table. TRBV21-1 counts as a pseudogene. The CDR3 length is 11 residues. The CDR3 protein is CASSGGYEQYF. CDR3 DNA sequence: TGTGCCAGCAGCGGGGGGTACGAGCAGTACTTC.

This clone was counted once. The rearrangement links TRBV4-3 to TRBJ1-2, with no clear D. The germline gives CDR1 LGHNA, CDR2 YSLEER. CDR3 length: 16 residues. Trimming took 0 bases from V and 3 from J, leaving 14 bases between them. DNA of the CDR3: TGCGCCAGCAGCCAAGAGAATATCGAGGGAGACTATGGCTACACCTTC. It yields the protein CASSQENIEGDYGYTF.

The V and J genes are TRBV7-3 and TRBJ2-1, with a possible D match to TRBD1 (6 bases). Germline V CDR1 and CDR2: SGHTA, FQGTGA. V lost 4 bases and J 6 bases, leaving 7 bases between the germline ends. The CDR3 runs to 12 residues. The CDR3 DNA reads as TGTGCCAGCAGCTCACAGGGCAATGAGCAGTTCTTC. The encoded protein is CASSSQGNEQFF.

The chain uses TRBV29-1 and TRBJ1-2; TRBD1 might be the D (5 bases). V was clipped by 5 bases and J by 2 bases, with 9 bases between them. This CDR3 has 12 residues. Germline-derived CDR1 and CDR2 are SQVTM and ANQGSEA. The CDR3 nucleotides are TGCAGCGTTCAATCAGGGAACTATGGCTACACCTTC. Translation gives CSVQSGNYGYTF. The full variable domain, rest sourced from reference TRBV29-1 and TRBJ1-2, is SAVISQKPSRDICQRGTSLTIQCQVDSQVTMMFWYRQQPGQSLTLIATANQGSEATYESGFVIDKFPISRPNLTFSTLTVSNMSPEDSSIYLCSVQSGNYGYTFGSGTRLTVV.

Of note for this clone: The same CDR3 also results from other DNA sequences found in this sample. The rearrangement joins TRBV9 to TRBJ1-3; 7 bases match TRBD1. CDR1 SGDLS and CDR2 YYNGEE come from the germline V gene. The CDR3 sequence is 16 residues long. V shed 0 bases, J shed 2 bases, and the junction held 5 bases outside the gene matches. The CDR3 spells CASSVEQGRPGNTIYF. The CDR3 nucleotides read TGTGCCAGCAGCGTAGAACAGGGGCGACCTGGAAACACCATATATTTT.

This clone occurred once. The gene calls are TRBV5-1 and TRBJ2-6; no clear D. V was pared by 1 base and J by 12 bases, with 17 bases between. Per germline, CDR1 SGHRS and CDR2 YFSETQ. This CDR3 is 15 amino acids long. CDR3 nucleotides: TGCGCCAGCAGCTTGAAGGCTTCTGAGGCTCCCGTCCTGACTTTC. The encoded protein is CASSLKASEAPVLTF.

The CDR3 here is CASSQPNMGEGFYNEQFF. DNA for the CDR3: TGTGCCAGCAGCCAACCGAATATGGGGGAGGGGTTTTACAATGAGCAGTTCTTC. This chain joins TRBV4-2 and TRBJ2-1; 7 bases agree with TRBD2. V shed 2 bases and J 4 bases; nucleotides not matched to a gene: 14. This CDR3 comprises 18 residues. Germline loops: CDR1 LGHNA, CDR2 YNFKEQ.

This chain connects TRBV4-3 to TRBJ2-7; TRBD2 matches at 7 bases. Per the germline V gene, CDR1 is LGHNA and CDR2 is YSLEER. The length of the CDR3 is 15 residues. After removal of 3 bases from V and 0 bases from J, the junction contained 5 bases not matched to a gene. In DNA, the CDR3 is TGCGCCAGCAGCCACCGACTAGCTGGCTCCTACGAGCAGTACTTC. Encoded protein: CASSHRLAGSYEQYF.

The J gene is TRBJ1-1, the V gene TRBV10-3, with TRBD1 matching over 7 bases. Germline-derived CDR1 and CDR2 are ENHRY and SYGVKD. V was pared by 6 bases and J by 0 bases, with 13 bases of the junction left unmatched. This CDR3 spans 17 amino acids. The CDR3 coding sequence is TGTGCCATCAGCCGCCAGGGGGTCCGGGTCATGAACACTGAAGCTTTCTTT. Translation gives CAISRQGVRVMNTEAFF.

The genes are TRBV19 and TRBJ1-5, with D unresolved. The CDR3 covers 15 residues. Germline V CDR1 and CDR2: LNHDA, SQIVND (reference sequence). Trimming took off 5 bases at V and 5 bases at J, with 16 bases between the two ends. The CDR3 DNA is TGTGCCAGTAGTGGGGAGGGAGGTGTATATCAGCCCCAGCATTTT. Its translation is CASSGEGGVYQPQHF.

In this sample, this clone turned up a few times. The V gene is TRBV5-1, the J gene TRBJ2-1; possibly TRBD1 for D (6 bases). The CDR3 spans 16 residues. Germline assignment: CDR1 SGHRS and CDR2 YFSETQ. Trimming cost V 4 bases and J 5 bases, with 19 bases left between them. CDR3 in amino acids: CASSVGALGQNNEQFF. Written as DNA, the CDR3 is TGCGCCAGCAGCGTGGGGGCCTTAGGACAGAACAATGAGCAGTTCTTC.

The genes are TRBV5-1 and TRBJ2-5; TRBD1 matches 9 bases. This CDR3 region has 13 residues. V was pared by 4 bases and J by 5 bases, with 3 bases of the junction left unmatched. Per germline, CDR1 SGHRS and CDR2 YFSETQ. CDR3 sequence (DNA): TGCGCCAGCAGCATAACAGGGGGCGAGACCCAGTACTTC. It translates to CASSITGGETQYF. The full variable domain, in which reference TRBV5-1 and TRBJ2-5 provide the parts outside the CDR3, is KAGVTQTPRYLIKTRGQQVTLSCSPISGHRSVSWYQQTPGQGLQFLFEYFSETQRNKGNFPGRFSGRQFSNSRSEMNVSTLELGDSALYLCASSITGGETQYFGPGTRLLVL.

The rearrangement uses TRBV28 and TRBJ2-5; 8 nucleotides agree with TRBD2. The CDR3 covers 15 residues. V dropped 3 bases and J dropped 5; count of bases not matched to a gene: 8. Germline CDR1 and CDR2: MDHEN and SYDVKM. The CDR3 nucleotides are TGTGCCAGCAGTTTTAGCGGGACGCGGCCGGAGACCCAGTACTTC. Its protein is CASSFSGTRPETQYF.

The chain recombines TRBV15 with TRBJ1-3, with 7 bases matching TRBD1. The J segment lost 3 bases and the V segment lost 8 bases, leaving 4 bases of the junction unmatched. The CDR3 extends over 13 amino acids. Germline lookup yields CDR1 LNHNV and CDR2 YYDKDF (reference sequence). The CDR3 coding sequence is TGTGCCACCGACAGGGATTATGGAAACACCATATATTTT. It specifies CATDRDYGNTIYF.

This clone was recorded a few times. The V call is TRBV5-1, the J call TRBJ2-5; the D gene is possibly TRBD1 (5 bases). V lost 4 bases and J lost 5, with 18 bases in between. CDR1 and CDR2 from the germline V gene are SGHRS and YFSETQ. This CDR3 is 15 amino acids long. The CDR3 here is CASSLTGLKGETQYF. The CDR3 DNA sequence: TGCGCCAGCAGCCTGACGGGTCTTAAGGGGGAGACCCAGTACTTC. Supplemented by reference TRBV5-1 and TRBJ2-5, the full variable domain reads KAGVTQTPRYLIKTRGQQVTLSCSPISGHRSVSWYQQTPGQGLQFLFEYFSETQRNKGNFPGRFSGRQFSNSRSEMNVSTLELGDSALYLCASSLTGLKGETQYFGPGTRLLVL.

The chain joins TRBV2 to TRBJ2-3; 11 bases match TRBD2. Looked up from germline, CDR1 is SNHLY and CDR2 is FYNNEI. This CDR3 spans 13 amino acids. The junction had 5 bases not matched to a gene; V was cut back by 6 bases and J by 9 bases. The CDR3 DNA follows: TGTGCCAGCAGGACTAGCGGGGAGCCAACGCAGTATTTT. Translation: CASRTSGEPTQYF.

This clone was seen more than once but under ten times. The rearrangement joins TRBV6-6 to TRBJ1-1; D is undetermined. CDR3 length: 13 amino acids. Germline lookup yields CDR1 MNHNY and CDR2 SVGAGI (reference sequence). Trimming pared 10 bases from V and 4 bases from J, leaving 16 bases between. DNA for the CDR3: TGTGCCACCCGGCGGCGATGGTTCACTGAAGCTTTCTTT. It is translated as CATRRRWFTEAFF.

This clone was seen only a few times. The chain couples TRBV2 to TRBJ1-1; D is undetermined. V lost 1 base, J lost 1 base, and 10 bases lay in between. CDR1 and CDR2 (germline): SNHLY, FYNNEI. This CDR3 has 15 amino acids. The CDR3 DNA reads as TGTGCCAGCAGTGAAGAGAGGGCAGAGAACACTGAAGCTTTCTTT. Protein sequence: CASSEERAENTEAFF.

The J gene is TRBJ2-1, the V gene TRBV23-1, with D possibly matching TRBD1 (5 bases). TRBV23-1 carries the ORF label, with uncertain function. V was clipped by 2 bases and J by 5 bases, with 16 bases between them. CDR3 length: 16 residues. CDR3 coding DNA: TGCGCCAGCAGTCAACGAACAGGATTTACGAACAATGAGCAGTTCTTC. It translates to CASSQRTGFTNNEQFF.

The chain combines TRBV6-4 with TRBJ2-2, with 11 bases identical to TRBD2. CDR1 is MRHNA, CDR2 SNTAGT, per germline. The CDR3 sequence is 18 residues long. The V and J ends lost 6 bases and 5 bases, in that order; junction bases with no gene match: 14. CDR3 sequence: CASRGTGRLAGGTGELFF. The CDR3 nucleotides read TGTGCCAGCAGGGGTACCGGACGGCTAGCGGGGGGAACCGGGGAGCTGTTTTTT.

The chain carries TRBV2 and TRBJ2-5; D may be TRBD2 (5 bases). V lost 7 bases to trimming and J lost 1 base, with 13 bases between them. Germline assignment: CDR1 SNHLY and CDR2 FYNNEI. CDR3 length: 14 residues. As DNA, the CDR3 is TGTGCCAGCAAGGCGGACTTAACCCAAGAGACCCAGTACTTC. This translates into CASKADLTQETQYF.

This chain connects TRBV30 to TRBJ2-7; 10 bases are a match to TRBD1. The V gene end was trimmed by 1 base and the J gene end by 2 bases; junction bases not matched to a gene: 8. CDR3 length equals 16 residues. Germline-derived CDR1 and CDR2 are GTSNPN and SVGIG (reference sequence). CDR3 loop: CAWSATGGAFPYEQYF. DNA of the CDR3: TGTGCCTGGAGTGCGACAGGGGGCGCATTCCCCTACGAGCAGTACTTC.

The chain joins TRBV4-3 to TRBJ1-5, with D unclear. The CDR3 spans 15 residues. Germline V gives CDR1 LGHNA, CDR2 YSLEER. Trimming took off 0 bases at V and 4 bases at J, with 10 bases between the two ends. The CDR3 is CASSQDSGGNQPQHF. The CDR3 bases are TGCGCCAGCAGCCAAGATTCGGGCGGGAATCAGCCCCAGCATTTT.